These 19 T cell receptor beta chains were all obtained from the same sample, sequenced in a study of cytomegalovirus exposure and HLA in healthy donors. The PCR was carried out with 60 Vbeta primers and 13 Jbeta primers. Profiling relied on immunoSEQ multiplex PCR, and the TCRdb table lists in-frame clones only, not all of them. The top ten hold about 3% of the sample, which has 200,000 to 250,000 clones, roughly 80% seen once. The sample comprised PBMCs. Receptors were obtained from a man aged 25 to 40 in good health and CMV-seronegative.

CDR3 nucleotide sequence: TGTGCCACCAGCAGGCAAACCCAGAATTCACCCCTCCACTTT. Translated, it gives CATSRQTQNSPLHF. This rearrangement joins TRBV15 to TRBJ1-6; no firm D call. V lost 3 bases to trimming and J lost 7 bases, with 10 bases between them. Germline V gene data show CDR1 as LNHNV and CDR2 as YYDKDF (reference sequence). The CDR3 is 14 amino acids.

This clone has only a few counts. V is TRBV6-5 and J is TRBJ1-5; 7 nucleotides match TRBD1. The CDR3 contains 15 residues. Germline loops: CDR1 MNHEY, CDR2 SVGAGI. The J segment lost 7 bases and the V segment lost 7 bases, leaving 13 bases of the junction unmatched. For the CDR3, the DNA is TGTGCCAGCACCGAAAGACAGGGACGGGGGCAGCCCCAGCATTTT. Residues: CASTERQGRGQPQHF.

The rearrangement links TRBV6-6 to TRBJ1-1, with 8 bases lining up with TRBD1. V was clipped by 5 bases and J by 8 bases; unmatched bases: 10. CDR1 MNHNY and CDR2 SVGAGI come from the germline V gene (reference sequence). The CDR3 consists of 14 residues. In DNA form, the CDR3 reads TGTGCCAGCAGTCACCCCCTTGGGGACAGGGAAGCTTTCTTT. This encodes CASSHPLGDREAFF.

This chain links TRBV7-9 with TRBJ1-6, with D perhaps matching TRBD1 (5 bases). This CDR3 has 15 amino acids. V dropped 5 bases and J dropped 8 bases, with 16 bases sitting between them. Looked up from germline, CDR1 is SEHNR and CDR2 is FQNEAQ (reference sequence). CDR3 amino acids: CASSPKAGRDSPLHF. The CDR3 DNA reads as TGTGCCAGCAGCCCCAAGGCAGGGAGGGATTCACCCCTCCACTTT.

The CDR3 nucleotides read TGTGCCAACCAAAGACAGGGCAACGCTGGCTACACCTTC. It specifies CANQRQGNAGYTF. The chain has TRBV6-5 and TRBJ1-2; 7 bases agree with TRBD1. Germline lookup yields CDR1 MNHEY and CDR2 SVGAGI. The CDR3 is made up of 13 amino acids. Unmatched junction bases numbered 12, after V lost 10 bases and J lost 7 bases.

Regarding this clone: This same CDR3 is encoded by further DNA sequences in the sample. Written as DNA, the CDR3 is TGTGCCAGCAGCCAATCCCGGACAAGCCTCACCCAGCCCCAGCATTTT. It codes for CASSQSRTSLTQPQHF. V usage is TRBV4-2 and J usage is TRBJ1-5, with D tentatively TRBD1 (5 bases). CDR3 length equals 16 residues. In germline, CDR1 is LGHNA, CDR2 YNFKEQ. The V gene lost 2 bases and the J gene lost 7 bases, with 18 bases spanning the gap.

As regards this clone: The sample holds other DNA sequences that translate to the same CDR3. The rearrangement links TRBV6-5 to TRBJ1-1, with D possibly TRBD1 on 6 matching bases. Looked up from germline, CDR1 is MNHEY and CDR2 is SVGAGI. CDR3 size: 13 residues. V was clipped by 4 bases and J by 1 base, with 7 bases between them. The CDR3 region is CASSSTGNTEAFF. As DNA, the CDR3 is TGTGCCAGCAGTTCGACAGGGAACACTGAAGCTTTCTTT.

The chain uses TRBV2 and TRBJ1-2; 12 nucleotides align to TRBD1. The CDR3 is made up of 15 amino acids. V shed 6 bases, J shed 2 bases, and the junction held 4 bases outside the gene matches. Germline V gene data show CDR1 as SNHLY and CDR2 as FYNNEI. This CDR3 reads CASRGTGGANYGYTF. The DNA of the CDR3 is TGTGCCAGCAGAGGGACAGGGGGCGCGAACTATGGCTACACCTTC.

This sequence joins TRBV19 and TRBJ2-7, with 7 bases lining up with TRBD2. Germline lookup yields CDR1 LNHDA and CDR2 SQIVND (reference sequence). V dropped 3 bases and J dropped 5; count of bases not matched to a gene: 13. This CDR3 spans 16 amino acids. CDR3 coding DNA: TGTGCCAGTAGTATTGGAGTCGGGGGGAACCGGGACGAGCAGTACTTC. This translates into CASSIGVGGNRDEQYF.

The sample holds a few counts of this clone. The J gene is TRBJ2-3, the V gene TRBV25-1; D call uncertain. This CDR3 spans 15 amino acids. V gave up 4 bases and J gave up 6 bases, with 17 bases separating them. Germline V gene data show CDR1 as MGHDK and CDR2 as SYGVNS. CDR3 loop: CASSGPRQVVDTQYF. DNA of the CDR3: TGTGCCAGCAGTGGGCCAAGGCAGGTGGTTGATACGCAGTATTTT.

The chain uses TRBV6-5 and TRBJ2-5; unclear D gene. This CDR3 region has 12 residues. The germline CDR1 and CDR2 sequences are MNHEY and SVGAGI. V lost 6 bases and J 1 base, leaving 6 bases between the germline ends. The CDR3, as DNA: TGTGCCAGCAGCCCTACCCAAGAGACCCAGTACTTC. Its translation: CASSPTQETQYF.

This chain links TRBV6-5 with TRBJ2-7; 7 nucleotides line up with TRBD1. This CDR3 spans 15 amino acids. Germline V gene data show CDR1 as MNHEY and CDR2 as SVGAGI. Losses at the gene ends were 0 bases for V and 3 bases for J; bases not matched to a gene: 5. In nucleotides, the CDR3 is TGTGCCAGCAGTTACTCATCGGCAGGGGGCTACGAGCAGTACTTC. Protein sequence: CASSYSSAGGYEQYF.

The V and J genes are TRBV6-1 and TRBJ2-5; 12 positions agree with TRBD2. The CDR3 runs 14 residues. Unmatched junction bases numbered 4, after V lost 5 bases and J lost 6 bases. Germline CDR1 reads MNHNS; CDR2 reads SASEGT. CDR3 amino acids: CASSPSGGAKTQYF. In DNA, the CDR3 is TGTGCCAGCAGTCCTAGCGGGGGGGCAAAGACCCAGTACTTC.

V and J are TRBV29-1 and TRBJ2-5; 8 positions agree with TRBD2. Looked up from germline, CDR1 is SQVTM and CDR2 is ANQGSEA. CDR3 length equals 14 residues. V shed 4 bases, J shed 2 bases, and the junction held 6 bases outside the gene matches. The CDR3 here is CSVGVAGSQETQYF. In nucleotides, the CDR3 is TGCAGCGTTGGAGTAGCGGGGAGTCAAGAGACCCAGTACTTC. The whole variable domain, filled in from reference TRBV29-1 and TRBJ2-5, reads SAVISQKPSRDICQRGTSLTIQCQVDSQVTMMFWYRQQPGQSLTLIATANQGSEATYESGFVIDKFPISRPNLTFSTLTVSNMSPEDSSIYLCSVGVAGSQETQYFGPGTRLLVL.

This chain connects TRBV2 to TRBJ2-4; TRBD1 matches at 7 bases. From germline, CDR1 is SNHLY and CDR2 FYNNEI. This CDR3 is 15 amino acids long. Germline trimming cut 5 bases from V and 8 bases from J; bases unmatched to any gene: 12. CDR3 in amino acids: CASSSGTAGRYIQYF. CDR3 coding DNA: TGTGCCAGCAGTTCCGGGACAGCAGGGCGTTACATTCAGTACTTC.

The chain is built from TRBV6-1 and TRBJ1-1; 9 nucleotides align to TRBD1. Per germline, CDR1 MNHNS and CDR2 SASEGT. CDR3 size: 15 residues. V shed 5 bases and J 6 bases; nucleotides not matched to a gene: 10. This CDR3 is CASSKGQGKIPEAFF. As DNA, the CDR3 is TGTGCCAGCAGTAAAGGACAGGGGAAAATCCCTGAAGCTTTCTTT.

The gene calls are TRBV6-6 and TRBJ1-2, with D maybe TRBD1 (5 bases). Germline V gives CDR1 MNHNY, CDR2 SVGAGI (reference sequence). The CDR3 loop spans 14 amino acids. V dropped 6 bases and J dropped 4 bases, with 15 bases sitting between them. CDR3 in DNA: TGTGCCAGCAGAACGCCACTCGACAGCTATGGCTACACCTTC. This gives the protein CASRTPLDSYGYTF.

This clone was detected many times. The chain employs TRBV4-3 and TRBJ1-5, with D perhaps TRBD1 (6 bases). This CDR3 is built from 15 residues. The germline V and J ends were trimmed by 4 bases and 5 bases, with 15 bases remaining between them. Germline values: CDR1 LGHNA, CDR2 YSLEER. CDR3 sequence reads: CASSLGWDTYQPQHF. The CDR3 DNA is TGCGCCAGCAGCCTCGGATGGGACACCTATCAGCCCCAGCATTTT.

The chain joins TRBV6-6 to TRBJ2-4, with 9 bases lining up with TRBD1. CDR3 length: 13 residues. Per germline, CDR1 MNHNY and CDR2 SVGAGI (reference sequence). The V gene end was trimmed by 6 bases and the J gene end by 7 bases; junction bases not matched to a gene: 4. DNA of the CDR3: TGTGCCAGCAGAACCGGGACAGGGAACATTCAGTACTTC. As protein: CASRTGTGNIQYF.